Below, 17 T cell receptor beta chains from the same sample are listed, as sequenced in a study of regulatory T cells in long-lasting Graves disease. Sample time point: persistent/refractory GD, antithyroid drugs over 5 years with positive TRAb. The authors made the TCR library using RNA they extracted from PBMCs. According to the study, TCR beta libraries were built with iRepertoire HTBI primers and CDR3-region Arm-PCR. Using its own MiXCR run on the multiplex PCR reads, TCRdb lists one record per CDR3 protein. This table has about 470,000 distinct CDR3 sequences, about 20% appearing once. The material sequenced was peripheral blood mononuclear cells (PBMCs), taken when the disease was refractory, from a patient treated with antithyroid drugs. The receptor set was obtained from a female donor with Graves disease.

J is TRBJ2-1 and V is TRBV7-8, with 9 bases lining up with TRBD2. Unmatched junction bases numbered 10, after V lost 5 bases and J lost 8 bases. CDR3 length equals 15 residues. CDR1 SGHVS and CDR2 FQNEAQ come from the germline V gene. The CDR3 region is CASSPRTSDLYEQFF. CDR3 bases: TGTGCCAGCAGCCCGCGGACTAGCGATCTATATGAGCAGTTCTTC.

With regard to this clonotype: One end of the junction varies from germline; a read error may be responsible. The chain employs TRBV7-8 and TRBJ2-1; D uncertain. Germline values: CDR1 SGHVS, CDR2 FQNEAQ. The CDR3 loop spans 14 amino acids. This CDR3 reads CASSLPEPYNGQFF. Here the CDR3 DNA reads TGTGCCAGCAGCTTACCGGAGCCGTACAATGGGCAGTTCTTC.

The CDR3 coding sequence is TGTGCCAGCAGTTTATTGGGACTAGCGGTCACAGATACGCAGTATTTT. Its translation is CASSLLGLAVTDTQYF. The chain recombines TRBV28 with TRBJ2-3; 11 positions match TRBD2. The CDR3 is 16 residues long. From germline, CDR1 is MDHEN and CDR2 SYDVKM. J lost 2 bases, V lost 1 base, and 2 bases had no gene match.

This clonotype was observed a handful of times. The V and J genes are TRBV29-1 and TRBJ2-7; perhaps TRBD2 as D (5 bases). The CDR3 covers 10 residues. Trimming left V 5 bases short and J 3 bases short, with 5 bases between. Germline loops: CDR1 SQVTM, CDR2 ANQGSEA. This CDR3 reads CSVRDYEQYF. CDR3 in DNA: TGCAGCGTTCGGGACTACGAGCAGTACTTC.

The chain couples TRBV15 to TRBJ1-5; TRBD1 agrees at 8 bases. The ends lost 4 bases at V and 6 bases at J; junction bases unmatched: 5. Per germline, CDR1 LNHNV and CDR2 YYDKDF (reference sequence). The CDR3 is 14 residues long. The CDR3 DNA follows: TGTGCCACCAGCATCGGACAGGGCTCTCAGCCCCAGCATTTT. Translated: CATSIGQGSQPQHF. Full variable domain (outside the CDR3, taken from reference TRBV15 and TRBJ1-5): DAMVIQNPRYQVTQFGKPVTLSCSQTLNHNVMYWYQQKSSQAPKLLFHYYDKDFNNEADTPDNFQSRRPNTSFCFLDIRSPGLGDTAMYLCATSIGQGSQPQHFGDGTRLSIL.

This clonotype was seen at least ten times. The chain carries TRBV20-1 and TRBJ2-7, with 12 bases that match TRBD2. CDR3 length: 16 residues. J was trimmed by 3 bases and V by 2 bases; bases with no gene match: 8. Looked up from germline, CDR1 is DFQATT and CDR2 is SNEGSKA (reference sequence). CDR3 DNA sequence: TGCAGTGCTAGATGGACTAGCGGGACGCCCTTCTACGAGCAGTACTTC. Its protein is CSARWTSGTPFYEQYF.

This clonotype was counted only a few times. This chain connects TRBV20-1 to TRBJ2-2; D gene uncertain. CDR1 and CDR2 (germline): DFQATT, SNEGSKA (reference sequence). This CDR3 comprises 14 residues. The germline V and J ends were trimmed by 3 bases and 4 bases, with 12 bases remaining between them. CDR3 DNA: TGCAGTGCTAGGGTAGACTGGGTCACCGGGGAGCTGTTTTTT. Its translation is CSARVDWVTGELFF.

This clonotype was recorded many times. The CDR3 DNA sequence: TGCAGTGCTATGAGGGAGACCCAGTACTTC. Encoded protein: CSAMRETQYF. V gene TRBV20-1 combines with J gene TRBJ2-5, with no clear D. The CDR3 runs to 10 residues. The V and J ends lost 4 bases and 5 bases respectively, with 5 bases between them. Germline lookup yields CDR1 DFQATT and CDR2 SNEGSKA (reference sequence).

This clonotype occurred a few times. The germline gene is not matched at one end of the junction; a read error may be the cause. The rearrangement uses TRBV7-9 and TRBJ2-7, with TRBD2 matching over 9 bases. The length of the CDR3 is 16 residues. Germline V gives CDR1 SEHNR, CDR2 FQNEAQ (reference sequence). The CDR3 region has the DNA TGTGCCAGCAGCTTAGTTCCTAGCGGGGCGCTCTACGGGCAGTACTTC. This codes for CASSLVPSGALYGQYF.

This clonotype occurred many times. The rearrangement links TRBV6-5 to TRBJ2-7, with 13 nucleotides matching TRBD2. Germline trimming cut 4 bases from V and 6 bases from J; bases unmatched to any gene: 6. The germline gives CDR1 MNHEY, CDR2 SVGAGI. The length of the CDR3 is 15 residues. The CDR3, as DNA: TGTGCCAGCAGTTCCGGGACTAGCGGGACTCTCGAGCAGTACTTC. This gives the protein CASSSGTSGTLEQYF.

About this clonotype: A much larger clone is a single base away; this may be a read error. The chain employs TRBV6-1 and TRBJ2-2; 12 nucleotides align to TRBD2. The ends lost 8 bases at V and 3 bases at J; junction bases unmatched: 4. Germline CDR1 MNHNS, CDR2 SASEGT. The CDR3 consists of 15 residues. In DNA, the CDR3 is TGTGCCAGCGGCAGACTAGCGGGAGACACCGGGGAGCTGTTTTTT. Residues: CASGRLAGDTGELFF.

This clonotype appeared once. A much larger clone differs from this one at a single base, so this may be a read error. The gene calls are TRBV5-1 and TRBJ1-2; D uncertain. CDR1 SGHRS and CDR2 YFSETQ come from the germline V gene. This CDR3 comprises 13 residues. DNA for the CDR3: TGCGCCAGCAGGCCCCACGAAAACTATGGCTACATCTTC. Protein product: CASRPHENYGYIF.

This clonotype was recorded a few times. V gene TRBV10-3 combines with J gene TRBJ2-1; 8 bases line up with TRBD2. V trimming: 0 bases; J trimming: 7 bases; junction bases outside the gene matches: 11. The CDR3 length is 17 residues. Germline V CDR1 and CDR2: ENHRY, SYGVKD. The chain's CDR3 is CAISESRGTRRGNEQFF. The CDR3 coding sequence is TGTGCCATCAGTGAGTCTCGAGGGACTAGGAGAGGGAATGAGCAGTTCTTC.

This clonotype has at least ten counts. The chain employs TRBV27 and TRBJ1-6; tentatively, D is TRBD1 (6 bases). Trimming took off 7 bases at V and 3 bases at J, with 19 bases between the two ends. CDR1 and CDR2 (germline): MNHEY, SMNVEV (reference sequence). The length of the CDR3 is 17 residues. The CDR3 reads CASTLRGPIDYNSPLHF. The DNA for the CDR3 is TGTGCCAGCACCCTCCGGGGGCCGATTGACTATAATTCACCCCTCCACTTT.

This clonotype was observed at least ten times. The chain joins TRBV2 to TRBJ2-7; possibly TRBD1 for D (6 bases). Trimming left V 9 bases short and J 3 bases short, with 9 bases between. The length of the CDR3 is 11 residues. Germline CDR1 reads SNHLY; CDR2 reads FYNNEI. This CDR3 reads CASNRDYEQYF. The CDR3 region has the DNA TGTGCCAGTAACAGGGACTACGAGCAGTACTTC.

Of note for this clonotype: A much larger clone differs by one base, so this may be a read error. The chain carries TRBV7-9 and TRBJ1-1, with D tentatively TRBD1 (5 bases). Germline-derived CDR1 and CDR2 are SEHNR and FQNEAQ (reference sequence). This CDR3 comprises 12 residues. The CDR3 DNA is TGTGCCAGCACATGGCAGGGCACTGAAGCTTCCTTT. It yields the protein CASTWQGTEASF.

This clonotype was recorded many times. The chain combines TRBV6-1 with TRBJ2-5; perhaps TRBD2 as D (5 bases). The CDR3 has 14 amino acids. Trimming took off 5 bases at V and 5 bases at J, with 15 bases between the two ends. Germline V gene sequence: CDR1 MNHNS, CDR2 SASEGT. CDR3 bases: TGTGCCAGCAGTCGCCGCAATCAGCGGGAGACCCAGTACTTC. Translating gives CASSRRNQRETQYF.